This TCR beta chain appears in the sequencing data of a study of response to subunit inactivated influenza vaccine. Notes on the study in general: T cells newly recruited by each seasonal influenza vaccination are few, the authors suggested.

TCRdb reprocessed the RT-PCR reads with MiXCR, giving one entry per CDR3 protein. The sample has some 500,000 distinct CDR3 sequences, approximately 12% seen once. This clonotype was seen once. Its target is not known. The germline gives CDR1 DFQATT, CDR2 SNEGSKA (reference sequence). The CDR3 sequence is 14 residues long. V was pared by 6 bases and J by 1 base, with 14 bases between. The sequence derives from a man aged 50 to 59 who received an inactivated influenza vaccine. This chain connects TRBV20-1 to TRBJ2-3; the D call may be TRBD1 or TRBD2 (6 bases each). The sample consisted of PBMCs from blood, taken around seven weeks after vaccination. The CDR3 sequence is CSAVLRGGTDTQYF. The CDR3 nucleotides are TGCAGTGCCGTTTTAAGGGGGGGCACAGATACGCAGTATTTT.